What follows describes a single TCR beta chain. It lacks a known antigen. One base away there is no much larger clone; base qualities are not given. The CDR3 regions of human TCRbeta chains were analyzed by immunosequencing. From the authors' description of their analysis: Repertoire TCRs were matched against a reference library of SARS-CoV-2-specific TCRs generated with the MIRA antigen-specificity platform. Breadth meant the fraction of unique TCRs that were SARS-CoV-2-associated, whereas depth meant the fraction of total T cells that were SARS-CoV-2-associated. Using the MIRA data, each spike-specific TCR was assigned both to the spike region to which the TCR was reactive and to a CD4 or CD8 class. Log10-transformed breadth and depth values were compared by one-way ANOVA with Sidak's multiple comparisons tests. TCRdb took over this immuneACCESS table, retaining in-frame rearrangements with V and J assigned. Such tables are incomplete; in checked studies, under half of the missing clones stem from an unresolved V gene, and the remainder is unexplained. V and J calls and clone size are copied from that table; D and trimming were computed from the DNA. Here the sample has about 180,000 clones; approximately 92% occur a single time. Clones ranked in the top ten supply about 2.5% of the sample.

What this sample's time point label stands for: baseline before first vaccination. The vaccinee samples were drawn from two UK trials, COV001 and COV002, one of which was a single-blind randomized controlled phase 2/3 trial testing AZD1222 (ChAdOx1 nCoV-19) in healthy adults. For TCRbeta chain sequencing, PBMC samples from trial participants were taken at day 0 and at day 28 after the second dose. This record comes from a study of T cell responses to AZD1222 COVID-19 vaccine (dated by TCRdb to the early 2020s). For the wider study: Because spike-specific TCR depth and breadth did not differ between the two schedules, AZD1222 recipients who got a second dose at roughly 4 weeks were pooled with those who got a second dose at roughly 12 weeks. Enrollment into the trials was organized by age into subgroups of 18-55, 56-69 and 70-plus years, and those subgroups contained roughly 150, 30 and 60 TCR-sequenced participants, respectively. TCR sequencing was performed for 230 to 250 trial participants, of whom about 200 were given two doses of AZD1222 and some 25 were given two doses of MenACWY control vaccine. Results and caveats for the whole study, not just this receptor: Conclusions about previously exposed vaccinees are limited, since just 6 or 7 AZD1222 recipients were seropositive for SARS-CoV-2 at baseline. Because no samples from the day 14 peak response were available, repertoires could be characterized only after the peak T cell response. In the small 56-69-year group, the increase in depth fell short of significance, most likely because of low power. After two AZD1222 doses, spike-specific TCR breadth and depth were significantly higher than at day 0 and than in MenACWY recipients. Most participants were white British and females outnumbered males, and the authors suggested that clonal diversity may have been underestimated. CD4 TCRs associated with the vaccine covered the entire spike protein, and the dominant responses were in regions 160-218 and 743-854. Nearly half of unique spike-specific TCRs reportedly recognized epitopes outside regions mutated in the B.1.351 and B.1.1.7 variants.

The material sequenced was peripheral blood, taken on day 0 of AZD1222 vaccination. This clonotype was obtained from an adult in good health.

The DNA sequence is as follows: TGTGCCAGCAGCTTGGTTGGCACTGAAGCTTTCTTT. This codes for CASSLVGTEAFF. The chain was built from TRBV5-6 and TRBJ1-1, with the D gene call left open. The CDR3, from cysteine to phenylalanine, totals 12 residues. The CDR3 DNA has 36 bases and is translated from base 1. For CDR1 and CDR2, the germline V gene lists SGHDT and YYEEEE. V lost 0 bases and J lost 4 bases; the stretch between them is 4 bases long.